One T cell receptor beta chain is described in this entry. This sample includes further DNA sequences coding for the same CDR3. Deletions cut 0 bases from V and 0 bases from J, with 9 bases between. The CDR3 is 15 residues long. Germline CDR1 is GTSNPN and CDR2 is SVGIG (reference sequence). Libraries were prepared by immunoSEQ multiplex PCR; TCRdb keeps only in-frame clonotypes and omits some of them. This sample has some 2 million clones, with over 85% found just once. Cells designated naive CD8 were CD45RO-negative and were positively selected for CCR7, with terminally differentiated effector memory CD45RA+ cells excluded. This sample stems from a study of shared clonotypes between healthy human individuals.

The V gene is TRBV30, the J gene TRBJ1-5; a weak D match, TRBD1 (5 bases). The sample consisted of naive CD8+ T cells sorted from blood. This TCR was sampled from a young man in good health. The CDR3 loop is CAWSVGTASNQPQHF. The CDR3 region has the DNA TGTGCCTGGAGTGTTGGGACGGCTAGCAATCAGCCCCAGCATTTT.